These 23 T cell receptor beta chains were sequenced from one sample in a study of T cell repertoires in cytomegalovirus infection. No antigen has been identified for these receptors. TCRdb recomputed calls from the reads with MiXCR, one row per CDR3 protein. The sample records about 700,000 distinct CDR3 sequences, 30% to 35% being singletons. This material consisted of cultured PBMCs, taken from culture after CMV antigen stimulation. Source of these receptors: a human donor in good health (CMV status not recorded). Some clones in this sample may be carry-over from other donors' samples.

The chain uses TRBV28 and TRBJ2-3; D might be TRBD1 (6 bases). The ends were cut back, 4 bases at V and 5 bases at J, with 16 bases in the middle. The germline V gene encodes CDR1 MDHEN and CDR2 SYDVKM. The CDR3 is made up of 15 amino acids. CDR3 in amino acids: CASSSPAAGEDTQYF. The CDR3 region has the DNA TGTGCCAGCAGTTCTCCCGCGGCAGGGGAAGATACGCAGTATTTT.

This chain connects TRBV6-2 or TRBV6-3 to TRBJ1-2; D unclear. Germline CDR1 and CDR2: MNHEY and SVGEGT. The CDR3 extends over 15 amino acids. Trimming shortened V by 2 bases and J by 4 bases, and 14 bases separated the two germline ends. In DNA, the CDR3 is TGTGCCAGCAGTTACAGTATCATCTCTGGCTATGGCTACACCTTC. Its translation: CASSYSIISGYGYTF.

The V and J genes are TRBV6-1 and TRBJ2-1; 10 bases agree with TRBD1. CDR1 is MNHNS, CDR2 SASEGT, per germline. Trimming at V came to 5 bases and at J to 8 bases, leaving 9 bases not matched to a gene. The CDR3 loop spans 15 amino acids. The CDR3 region is CASSLSDRGYYEQFF. The CDR3 DNA follows: TGTGCCAGCAGTCTATCGGACAGGGGGTACTATGAGCAGTTCTTC.

The chain carries TRBV27 and TRBJ1-5; D gene ambiguous. The CDR3 runs 14 residues. Germline CDR1 is MNHEY and CDR2 is SMNVEV (reference sequence). V dropped 8 bases and J dropped 2 bases, with 13 bases sitting between them. CDR3 amino acids: CASGTPVGNQPQHF. CDR3 coding DNA: TGTGCCAGCGGAACCCCGGTGGGCAATCAGCCCCAGCATTTT.

The chain has TRBV29-1 and TRBJ2-3, with 13 positions matching TRBD2. CDR1 is SQVTM and CDR2 is ANQGSEA in the germline V gene. CDR3 length equals 14 residues. J gave up 5 bases and V 4 bases, and 3 bases lay outside the gene matches. This CDR3 is CSVVRLAGGDTQYF. For the CDR3, the DNA is TGCAGCGTTGTTAGACTAGCGGGAGGAGATACGCAGTATTTT.

The chain links TRBV4-1 to TRBJ1-4; a possible D gene is TRBD1 (5 bases). Trimming took 1 base from V and 7 from J, leaving 13 bases between them. The CDR3 is made up of 15 amino acids. CDR1 and CDR2 (germline): MGHRA, YSYEKL. The chain's CDR3 is CASSQVGGMGEKLFF. CDR3 nucleotide sequence: TGCGCCAGCAGCCAAGTTGGGGGTATGGGTGAAAAACTGTTTTTT.

This clonotype came up many times. V usage is TRBV11-2 and J usage is TRBJ2-3; 14 nucleotides match TRBD2. The CDR3 loop spans 16 amino acids. The V and J ends lost 6 bases and 2 bases, in that order; junction bases with no gene match: 4. Germline CDR1 and CDR2: SGHAT and FQNNGV. The CDR3 DNA reads TGTGCCAGCAGTCCGGGACTAGCGGGGGACACAGATACGCAGTATTTT. This encodes CASSPGLAGDTDTQYF.

The CDR3 protein is CASTSSGQKNTGELFF. The CDR3 region has the DNA TGTGCCAGCACCTCTAGCGGACAGAAGAACACCGGGGAGCTGTTTTTT. The chain uses TRBV7-6 and TRBJ2-2, with TRBD2 as a possible D gene (7 bases). The CDR3 contains 16 residues. Germline V CDR1 and CDR2: SGHVS, FNYEAQ. Trimming took 7 bases from V and 1 from J, leaving 16 bases between them.

In this sample, this clonotype turned up once. The chain uses TRBV20-1 and TRBJ2-1, with no clear D. In germline, CDR1 is DFQATT, CDR2 SNEGSKA (reference sequence). This CDR3 comprises 11 residues. Trimming shortened V by 6 bases and J by 7 bases, and 10 bases separated the two germline ends. The CDR3 is CSAINSNEQFF. CDR3 DNA sequence: TGCAGTGCCATAAACAGTAATGAGCAGTTCTTC.

This chain uses TRBV2 with TRBJ2-7; 9 bases are shared with TRBD2. Germline CDR1 and CDR2: SNHLY and FYNNEI. V lost 7 bases, J lost 2 bases, and 9 bases stayed unmatched. The CDR3 sequence is 15 residues long. Written as DNA, the CDR3 is TGTGCCAGCAACTCTCTCGCGGGGGGGACCTACGAGCAGTACTTC. This codes for CASNSLAGGTYEQYF.

The chain is built from TRBV4-1 and TRBJ1-2; D is uncertain. The CDR3 length is 14 residues. Per germline, CDR1 MGHRA and CDR2 YSYEKL. V lost 0 bases and J 5 bases, leaving 10 bases between the germline ends. CDR3: CASSQDLGPYGYTF. The DNA of the CDR3 is TGCGCCAGCAGCCAAGATCTAGGACCTTATGGCTACACCTTC.

The V and J genes are TRBV18 and TRBJ2-1, with 7 positions matching TRBD2. The V gene's germline CDR1 is KGHSH and CDR2 LQKENI. The CDR3 runs to 15 residues. The J segment lost 6 bases and the V segment lost 2 bases, leaving 7 bases of the junction unmatched. The CDR3 nucleotides are TGTGCCAGCTCACCAGACCTAGCGGACTTCAATGAGCAGTTCTTC. Protein product: CASSPDLADFNEQFF.

The chain joins TRBV7-2 to TRBJ2-2; D remains ambiguous. Trimming stripped 1 base from V and 4 bases from J, with 7 bases between. The germline CDR1 and CDR2 sequences are SGHTA and FQGNSA. This CDR3 comprises 14 residues. CDR3 region: CASSLGGITGELFF. DNA for the CDR3: TGTGCCAGCAGCTTAGGTGGGATCACCGGGGAGCTGTTTTTT.

This clonotype was observed a handful of times. As DNA, the CDR3 is TGTGCCAGCAGCTTGGTAGGGAACCAAGAGACCCAGTACTTC. The encoded protein is CASSLVGNQETQYF. This rearrangement joins TRBV5-4 to TRBJ2-5; D ambiguous. CDR1 is SGHNT, CDR2 YYREEE, per germline (reference sequence). V was trimmed by 0 bases and J by 0 bases, leaving 6 bases between them. The CDR3 contains 14 residues.

This chain uses TRBV6-5 with TRBJ1-1, with 7 positions matching TRBD1. The CDR3 has 14 residues. V lost 0 bases and J lost 7; bases outside the gene matches: 5. Germline CDR1 reads MNHEY; CDR2 reads SVGAGI. The CDR3 spells CASSYSPGQDEAFF. The CDR3 nucleotides read TGTGCCAGCAGTTACTCGCCTGGACAGGATGAAGCTTTCTTT.

This clonotype was recorded at least ten times. This sequence joins TRBV7-2 and TRBJ2-1, with D possibly matching TRBD2 (6 bases). CDR3 length equals 15 residues. Between the trimmed V and J ends, which lost 4 bases and 3 bases, there was a span of 13 bases. Looked up from germline, CDR1 is SGHTA and CDR2 is FQGNSA. The CDR3 DNA reads as TGTGCCAGCAGCTGGGCGGGGAACTTCTACAATGAGCAGTTCTTC. Translation: CASSWAGNFYNEQFF.

This clonotype was recorded a few times. The V and J genes are TRBV6-1 and TRBJ2-1, with D maybe TRBD1 (6 bases). CDR3 length equals 13 residues. Germline V CDR1 and CDR2: MNHNS, SASEGT. Deletions cut 10 bases from V and 6 bases from J, with 16 bases between. The CDR3 region has the DNA TGTGCCACCCGACATTTGGACAGCAATGAGCAGTTCTTC. Translating it yields CATRHLDSNEQFF.

This clonotype has a handful of counts. This chain joins TRBV12-3 or TRBV12-4 and TRBJ1-4; D is undetermined. This CDR3 is built from 13 residues. V was cut by 6 bases and J by 3 bases, with 8 bases left in between. Written as DNA, the CDR3 is TGTGCCAGCAGGAGGAGCCCTAATGAAAAACTGTTTTTT. This translates into CASRRSPNEKLFF.

This clonotype was counted a few times. J is TRBJ1-4 and V is TRBV27; possible D gene TRBD1, 6 bases. This CDR3 contains 16 residues. The germline V gene has CDR1 MNHEY and CDR2 SMNVEV (reference sequence). V lost 8 bases, J lost 6 bases, and 22 bases lay in between. The CDR3 here is CASGRPGAGEDEKLFF. The CDR3 DNA is TGTGCCAGCGGGAGACCGGGGGCAGGGGAGGATGAAAAACTGTTTTTT.

This clonotype appeared a few times. This chain uses TRBV6-1 with TRBJ1-6; 10 positions agree with TRBD1. The CDR3 is made up of 14 amino acids. Germline V gene data show CDR1 as MNHNS and CDR2 as SASEGT. The J segment lost 10 bases and the V segment lost 8 bases, leaving 8 bases of the junction unmatched. The CDR3 loop reads CASVWDRGESPLHF. CDR3 coding DNA: TGTGCCAGCGTATGGGACAGGGGAGAATCACCCCTCCACTTT.

This rearrangement joins TRBV6-5 to TRBJ2-2; no clear D. CDR3 length equals 13 residues. Germline CDR1 is MNHEY and CDR2 is SVGAGI. V gave up 5 bases and J gave up 3 bases, with 7 bases separating them. The CDR3: CASSEFDTGELFF. The CDR3 DNA is TGTGCCAGCAGTGAATTTGACACCGGGGAGCTGTTTTTT.

This clonotype occurred a few times. The V and J genes are TRBV7-8 and TRBJ2-7; D possibly corresponds to TRBD2 (5 bases). There are 14 residues in the CDR3. Trimming removed 1 base from V and 6 bases from J, with 13 bases in between. Germline V CDR1 and CDR2: SGHVS, FQNEAQ. CDR3 residues: CASSLVRGASEQYF. CDR3 sequence (DNA): TGTGCCAGCAGCTTAGTTCGGGGAGCGAGCGAGCAGTACTTC.

Only a few counts were recorded for this clonotype. V and J are TRBV12-3 or TRBV12-4 and TRBJ1-1; possible D gene TRBD1, 6 bases. The CDR3 is made up of 14 amino acids. The V end lost 6 bases, the J end lost 3 bases, and 14 bases lay between the germline ends. The CDR3 protein is CASRYRRGDTEAFF. The CDR3 DNA is TGTGCCAGCAGGTATCGAAGGGGGGACACTGAAGCTTTCTTT.